A single TCR beta chain is shown here with its context. The study ran its PCR with 60 Vbeta and 13 Jbeta primers. Sequencing was performed with immunoSEQ multiplex PCR; in TCRdb, only in-frame clones are kept and a portion is missing. Seen here are roughly 140,000 clones, over 60% observed once, and the top ten hold around 2.2%. This sample is drawn from a study of cytomegalovirus exposure and HLA in healthy donors. The CDR3 contains 14 residues. Trimming took 10 bases from V and 0 from J; bases not matched to a gene: 7. The V gene's germline CDR1 is MNHNS and CDR2 SASEGT. Sequenced input: PBMCs. This TCR came from a man in his forties in good health and CMV-seronegative. The gene calls are TRBV6-1 and TRBJ2-7; 9 bases align to TRBD1. The CDR3 loop reads CATGGTGSSYEQYF. CDR3 in DNA: TGTGCCACAGGAGGGACAGGGAGCTCCTACGAGCAGTACTTC.